The 15 T cell receptor beta chains given below trace back to one sample, sequenced in a study of blood T cells in healthy people across ages. Primed by a sample-barcoded 5' primer and a J-beta primer mix, a second PCR proceeded for roughly 6 to 12 cycles. TCRdb re-analysed the 5' RACE reads in MiXCR, keeping a single row per CDR3 protein. Seen here are 600,000 to 850,000 distinct CDR3 sequences, just under 25% observed once, and the top ten hold under 10%. The sample also formed part of further work on T cells of mothers and their children.

Specimen: blood. These receptors were collected from a boy aged 5-17 years in good health.

In DNA form, the CDR3 reads TGTGCCAGCAGCGTGGGACTAGCGGCTTCTGAGGTGCAGTATTTT. Encoded protein: CASSVGLAASEVQYF. This chain connects TRBV7-9 to TRBJ2-3, with TRBD2 matching over 11 bases. The CDR3 has 15 residues. Germline lookup yields CDR1 SEHNR and CDR2 FQNEAQ (reference sequence). Trimming cost V 5 bases and J 11 bases; bases outside gene matches: 12.

This clonotype has a count of ten or more. The chain is built from TRBV2 and TRBJ2-7; D not resolved. This CDR3 spans 10 amino acids. CDR1 is SNHLY and CDR2 is FYNNEI in the germline V gene. Trimming stripped 6 bases from V and 3 bases from J, with 3 bases between. The CDR3 sequence: CASSLYEQYF. The CDR3 DNA follows: TGTGCCAGCAGCCTCTACGAGCAGTACTTC.

This clonotype was picked up one time. The CDR3: CSAGTAFNEQFF. The CDR3 DNA reads as TGCAGCGCTGGGACGGCCTTCAATGAGCAGTTCTTC. The V gene is TRBV29-1, the J gene TRBJ2-1, with D possibly called TRBD1 or TRBD2 (5 bases each). Trimming left V 7 bases short and J 6 bases short, with 13 bases between. The germline V gene has CDR1 SQVTM and CDR2 ANQGSEA. The length of the CDR3 is 12 residues.

V usage is TRBV6-1 and J usage is TRBJ1-6, with TRBD1 as a possible D gene (5 bases). Between the trimmed V and J ends, which lost 7 bases and 10 bases, there was a span of 14 bases. The germline V gene encodes CDR1 MNHNS and CDR2 SASEGT. The CDR3 is 13 residues long. CDR3 DNA sequence: TGTGCCAGCAACCGGGACGGACCCTCACCCCTCCACTTT. Translated: CASNRDGPSPLHF.

The rearrangement joins TRBV21-1 to TRBJ2-7; whether TRBD1, the table's D call, matches the DNA was not checked. TRBV21-1 is a recognized pseudogene. The CDR3 has 13 residues. The CDR3 reads CATLGRPSYEQYF. The DNA of the CDR3 is TGTGCCACTCTTGGGCGGCCCTCCTACGAGCAGTACTTC.

This clonotype occurred once. This chain uses TRBV3-1 with TRBJ1-2; D remains unclear. V was shortened by 3 bases and J by 5 bases, with 16 bases between the two germline ends. The CDR3 covers 15 residues. The V gene's germline CDR1 is LGHDT and CDR2 YNNKEL (reference sequence). CDR3 sequence reads: CASSQSSFGLYGYTF. Here the CDR3 DNA reads TGTGCCAGCAGCCAGTCGTCCTTTGGACTGTATGGCTACACCTTC.

This chain connects TRBV11-2 to TRBJ2-1, with a weak D call TRBD2 (5 bases). The CDR3 spans 15 residues. Germline values: CDR1 SGHAT, CDR2 FQNNGV. V was clipped by 5 bases and J by 3 bases, with 14 bases between them. The CDR3 DNA reads TGTGCCAGCAGCCCAGCGGTGTGGGGCTACAATGAGCAGTTCTTC. Translated, it gives CASSPAVWGYNEQFF.

This clonotype was counted only a few times. The J gene is TRBJ1-2, the V gene TRBV7-2; the match to TRBD1 covers 9 bases. V dropped 1 base and J dropped 3; count of bases not matched to a gene: 6. Looked up from germline, CDR1 is SGHTA and CDR2 is FQGNSA. This CDR3 spans 16 amino acids. CDR3 in DNA: TGTGCCAGCAGCTTAGTAGGGGACAGGGTGGACTATGGCTACACCTTC. Amino acid sequence: CASSLVGDRVDYGYTF.

The chain recombines TRBV6-5 with TRBJ1-2; maybe TRBD1 (6 bases). CDR3 length equals 17 residues. Germline CDR1 and CDR2: MNHEY and SVGAGI. Trimming took off 6 bases at V and 0 bases at J, with 20 bases between the two ends. As DNA, the CDR3 is TGTGCCAGCAGGAGGACGACAGGAGTCGGCTCTAACTATGGCTACACCTTC. Residues: CASRRTTGVGSNYGYTF.

This clonotype was observed a few times. V is TRBV7-3 and J is TRBJ2-5, with D possibly matching TRBD2 (7 bases). The DNA end favors TRBJ2-1, so the J call may be wrong. Germline lookup yields CDR1 SGHTA and CDR2 FQGTGA. The CDR3 is 15 amino acids. Here the CDR3 DNA reads TGTGCCAGCAGCTTAATGGGCGGGGGCGTCAATGAGCAGTTCTTC. Protein sequence: CASSLMGGGVNEQFF.

At least ten counts were recorded for this clonotype. The chain uses TRBV12-3 or TRBV12-4 and TRBJ1-5; D unresolved. Trimming removed 3 bases at V and 0 bases at J, with 6 bases between. This CDR3 has 14 residues. The CDR3 spells CASSFSDSNQPQHF. In DNA form, the CDR3 reads TGTGCCAGCAGTTTTTCAGATAGCAATCAGCCCCAGCATTTT.

The J gene is TRBJ2-7, the V gene TRBV28, with 8 nucleotides matching TRBD2. V gave up 9 bases and J gave up 1 base; unmatched junction bases: 8. The CDR3 has 14 amino acids. Germline V gives CDR1 MDHEN, CDR2 SYDVKM. The CDR3 region is CASISGEVSYEQYF. DNA of the CDR3: TGTGCCAGTATTAGCGGGGAAGTTTCCTACGAGCAGTACTTC.

V is TRBV27 and J is TRBJ1-4; D might be TRBD1 (6 bases). Germline V CDR1 and CDR2: MNHEY, SMNVEV (reference sequence). Trimming shortened V by 7 bases and J by 7 bases, and 19 bases separated the two germline ends. The CDR3 length is 15 residues. The CDR3 protein is CASTYNRALGEKLFF. The DNA of the CDR3 is TGTGCCAGCACATACAACAGGGCGCTAGGTGAAAAACTGTTTTTT. Full variable domain (remainder filled in from reference TRBV27 and TRBJ1-4): EAQVTQNPRYLITVTGKKLTVTCSQNMNHEYMSWYRQDPGLGLRQIYYSMNVEVTDKGDVPEGYKVSRKEKRNFPLILESPSPNQTSLYFCASTYNRALGEKLFFGSGTQLSVL.

This clonotype was found a few times. The CDR3: CASSQKGQGIGRYQPQHF. CDR3 nucleotides: TGCGCCAGCAGCCAAAAAGGACAGGGGATAGGACGGTATCAGCCCCAGCATTTT. This rearrangement joins TRBV4-1 to TRBJ1-5, with 9 bases identical to TRBD1. The J segment lost 5 bases and the V segment lost 2 bases, leaving 13 bases of the junction unmatched. Per the germline V gene, CDR1 is MGHRA and CDR2 is YSYEKL. The CDR3 covers 18 residues.

This clonotype occurred a few times. This chain links TRBV20-1 with TRBJ2-3; D possibly corresponds to TRBD1 (5 bases). V was cut by 6 bases and J by 0 bases, with 16 bases left in between. The CDR3 loop spans 15 amino acids. Germline V CDR1 and CDR2: DFQATT, SNEGSKA (reference sequence). CDR3 bases: TGCAGTGCCACTTTTCCGAGACAGAGCACAGATACGCAGTATTTT. Residues: CSATFPRQSTDTQYF.